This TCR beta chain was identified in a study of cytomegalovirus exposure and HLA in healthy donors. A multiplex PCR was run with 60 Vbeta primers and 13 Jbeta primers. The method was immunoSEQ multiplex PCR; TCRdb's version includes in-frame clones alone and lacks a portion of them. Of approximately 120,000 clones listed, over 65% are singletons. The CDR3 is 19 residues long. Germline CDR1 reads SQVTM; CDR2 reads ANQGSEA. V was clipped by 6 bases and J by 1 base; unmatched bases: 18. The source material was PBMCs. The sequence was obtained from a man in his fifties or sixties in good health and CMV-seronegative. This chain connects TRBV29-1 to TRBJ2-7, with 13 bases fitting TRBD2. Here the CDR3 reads CSVSGTAPGLAGSSYEQYF. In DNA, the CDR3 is TGCAGCGTCTCCGGGACGGCCCCGGGACTAGCGGGATCGTCCTACGAGCAGTACTTC.